This T cell receptor (beta chain) was documented in a study of blood T cell repertoires in COVID-19 (dated by TCRdb to the early 2020s). Turning to the overall study: Samples covering the acute and convalescent phases of COVID-19 were provided by collaborators in the United States, Italy and Spain. The material from the prospective study consisted of cDNA or gDNA derived from T cells, B-cell-depleted T cells, or PBMCs. Subjects who had been exposed to COVID-19, were actively infected with it, or had recovered from it provided the deeply sampled blood TCRbeta repertoires that made up the dataset. The repertoires were released in a freely available public database meant as a resource for research on the immune response to SARS-CoV-2. Samples came from the ongoing ImmuneRACE study (first 160 participants) plus 1,254 subjects from 6 global collaborators. The sample metadata nearly always contained a de-identified subject ID, COVID-19 status, age in years and sex. Where available, HLA class I and class II types were obtained from metadata supplied by the sample provider rather than from assay-based typing. Findings and caveats that apply to the study as a whole: Clinical and demographic metadata were provided uncurated, with the amount varying by source and participant.

TCRbeta CDR3 regions were amplified from genomic DNA using the immunoSEQ Assay, a bias-controlled multiplex PCR. The original pipeline was this. Within the assay, amplification of reference gene primers was used to estimate how many nucleated cells each sample contained. Sequence reads were collapsed and filtered to measure the absolute abundance of every unique TCRbeta CDR3 rearrangement. For each sample, productive Simpson clonality was calculated as the square root of Simpson's diversity index over productive rearrangements. The table comes from immuneACCESS by way of TCRdb, which keeps in-frame sequences with V and J called. Part of the clones is missing from these tables; in studies checked, under half for an unresolved V gene and the rest for unknown reasons. V, J and clone size are taken as reported in that table, and D and trimming were inferred from the DNA itself. This sample holds over 80,000 clones; around two thirds were observed only once. 3% to 4% of the sample lies in the top ten.

At one collaborating source in Seattle, patients were enrolled during active infection and were followed longitudinally through the course of disease. The collaborating institutions used their own protocols to collect whole blood in K2EDTA tubes. For TCRbeta analysis, collaborators shipped samples in one of three forms: frozen whole blood, isolated PBMCs, or DNA extracted from either of those sample types. Taken from the germline V gene, the CDR1 and CDR2 loops are SGHVS and FQNEAQ. At the junction V is shortened by 5 bases and J by 2 bases; bases outside the gene matches: 11. The CDR3 goes from the cysteine to the phenylalanine over 19 residues. The retained sequence is limited to the CDR3, 57 bases, with the frame set at the first base. This clone was seen a handful of times. Its antigen is unknown. There are no base qualities to consult, and no much larger clone falls within one base.

The sequence links TRBV7-8 to TRBJ2-1; TRBD2 matches 14 bases in the middle. The sequence came from a man between 70 and 80 years old with COVID-19, enrolled during active disease. Sequenced input: peripheral blood. The DNA sequence reads TGTGCCAGCAGCGCGTCAAGGACTAGCGGGAGGCTACCCTACAATGAGCAGTTCTTC. This gives the protein CASSASRTSGRLPYNEQFF.